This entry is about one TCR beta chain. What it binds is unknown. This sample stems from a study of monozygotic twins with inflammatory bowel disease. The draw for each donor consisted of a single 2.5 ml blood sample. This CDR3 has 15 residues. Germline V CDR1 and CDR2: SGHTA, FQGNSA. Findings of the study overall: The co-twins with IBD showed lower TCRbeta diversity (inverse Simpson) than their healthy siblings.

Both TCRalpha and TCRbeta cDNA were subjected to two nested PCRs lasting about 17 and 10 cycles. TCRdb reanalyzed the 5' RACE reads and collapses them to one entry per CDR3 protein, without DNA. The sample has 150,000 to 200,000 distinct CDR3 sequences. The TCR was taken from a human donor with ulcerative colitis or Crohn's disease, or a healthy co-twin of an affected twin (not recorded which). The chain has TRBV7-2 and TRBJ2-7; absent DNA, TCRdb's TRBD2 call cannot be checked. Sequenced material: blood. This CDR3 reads CASSLDGTSGREQYF.